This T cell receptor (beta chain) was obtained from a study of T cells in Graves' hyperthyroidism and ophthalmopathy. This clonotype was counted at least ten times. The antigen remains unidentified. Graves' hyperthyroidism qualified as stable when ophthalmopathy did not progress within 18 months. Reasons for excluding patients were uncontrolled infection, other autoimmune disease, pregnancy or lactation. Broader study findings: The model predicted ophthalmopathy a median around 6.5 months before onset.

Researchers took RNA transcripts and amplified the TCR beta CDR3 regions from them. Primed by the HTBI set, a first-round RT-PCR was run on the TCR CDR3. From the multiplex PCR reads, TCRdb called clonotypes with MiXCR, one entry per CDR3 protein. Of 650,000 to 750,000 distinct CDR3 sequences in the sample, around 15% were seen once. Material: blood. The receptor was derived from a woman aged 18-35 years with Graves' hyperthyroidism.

The CDR3: CASSVHPDTGRYNEQFF. The CDR3 coding sequence is TGTGCCAGCAGTGTCCACCCCGACACGGGGAGGTACAATGAGCAGTTCTTC. V usage is TRBV2 and J usage is TRBJ2-1; perhaps TRBD2 as D (6 bases). CDR1 and CDR2 from the germline V gene are SNHLY and FYNNEI. This CDR3 has 17 amino acids. V was clipped by 4 bases and J by 4 bases, with 20 bases between them.